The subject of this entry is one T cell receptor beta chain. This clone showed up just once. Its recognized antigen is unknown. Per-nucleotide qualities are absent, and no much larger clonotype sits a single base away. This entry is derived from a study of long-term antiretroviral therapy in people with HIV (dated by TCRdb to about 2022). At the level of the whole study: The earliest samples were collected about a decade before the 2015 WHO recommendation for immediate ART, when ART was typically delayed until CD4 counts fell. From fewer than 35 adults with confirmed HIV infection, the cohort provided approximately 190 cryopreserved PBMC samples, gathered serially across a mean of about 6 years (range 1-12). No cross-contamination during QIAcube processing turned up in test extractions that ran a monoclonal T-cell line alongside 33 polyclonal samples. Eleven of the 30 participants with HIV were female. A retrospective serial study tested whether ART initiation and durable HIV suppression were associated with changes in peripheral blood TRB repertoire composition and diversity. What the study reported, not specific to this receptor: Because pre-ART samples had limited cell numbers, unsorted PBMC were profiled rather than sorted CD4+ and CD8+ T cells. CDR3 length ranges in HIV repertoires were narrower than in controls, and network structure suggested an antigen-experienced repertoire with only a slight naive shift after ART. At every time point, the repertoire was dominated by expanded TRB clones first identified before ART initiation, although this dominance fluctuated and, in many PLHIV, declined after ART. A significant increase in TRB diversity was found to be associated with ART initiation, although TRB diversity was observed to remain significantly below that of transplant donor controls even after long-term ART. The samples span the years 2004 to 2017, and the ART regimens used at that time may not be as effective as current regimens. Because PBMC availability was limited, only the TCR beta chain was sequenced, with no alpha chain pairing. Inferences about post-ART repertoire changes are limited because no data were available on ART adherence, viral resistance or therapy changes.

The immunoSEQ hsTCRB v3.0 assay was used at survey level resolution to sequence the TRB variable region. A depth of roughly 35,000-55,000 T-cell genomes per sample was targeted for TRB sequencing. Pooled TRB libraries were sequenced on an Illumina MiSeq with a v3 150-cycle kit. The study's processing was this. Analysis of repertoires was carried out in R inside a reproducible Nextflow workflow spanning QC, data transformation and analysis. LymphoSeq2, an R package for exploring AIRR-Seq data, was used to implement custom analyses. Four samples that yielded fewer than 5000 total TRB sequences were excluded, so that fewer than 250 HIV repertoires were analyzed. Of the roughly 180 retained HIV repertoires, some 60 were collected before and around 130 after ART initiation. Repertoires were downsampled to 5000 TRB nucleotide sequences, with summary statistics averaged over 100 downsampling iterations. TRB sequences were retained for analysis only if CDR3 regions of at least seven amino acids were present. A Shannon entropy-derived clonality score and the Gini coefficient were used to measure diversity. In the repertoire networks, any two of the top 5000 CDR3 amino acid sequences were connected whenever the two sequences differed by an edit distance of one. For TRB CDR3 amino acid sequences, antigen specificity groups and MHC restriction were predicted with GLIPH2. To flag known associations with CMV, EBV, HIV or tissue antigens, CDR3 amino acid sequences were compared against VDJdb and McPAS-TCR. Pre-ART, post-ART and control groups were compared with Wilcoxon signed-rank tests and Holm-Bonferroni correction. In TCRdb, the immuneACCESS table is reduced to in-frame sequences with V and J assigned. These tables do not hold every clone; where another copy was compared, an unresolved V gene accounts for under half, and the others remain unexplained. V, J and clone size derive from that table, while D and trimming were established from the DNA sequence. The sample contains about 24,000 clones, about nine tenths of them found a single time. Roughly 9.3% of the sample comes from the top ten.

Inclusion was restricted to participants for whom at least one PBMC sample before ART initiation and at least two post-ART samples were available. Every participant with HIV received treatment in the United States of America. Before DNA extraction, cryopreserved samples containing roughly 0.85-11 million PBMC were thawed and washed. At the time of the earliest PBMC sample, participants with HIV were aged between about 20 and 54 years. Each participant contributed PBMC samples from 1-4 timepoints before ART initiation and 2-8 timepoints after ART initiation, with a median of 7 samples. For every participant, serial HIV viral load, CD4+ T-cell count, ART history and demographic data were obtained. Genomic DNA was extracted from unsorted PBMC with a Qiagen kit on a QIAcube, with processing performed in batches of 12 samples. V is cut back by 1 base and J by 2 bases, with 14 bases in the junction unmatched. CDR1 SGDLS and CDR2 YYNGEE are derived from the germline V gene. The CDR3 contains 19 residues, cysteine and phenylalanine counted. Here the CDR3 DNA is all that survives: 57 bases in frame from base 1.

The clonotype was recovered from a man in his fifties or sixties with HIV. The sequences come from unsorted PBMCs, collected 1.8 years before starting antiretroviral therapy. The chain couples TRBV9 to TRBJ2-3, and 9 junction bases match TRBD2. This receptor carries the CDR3 CASSVSPLGTSPNTDTQYF. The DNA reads TGTGCCAGCAGCGTATCTCCGCTCGGGACTAGCCCAAACACAGATACGCAGTATTTT.